The T cell receptor beta chain under discussion was sequenced for a study of blood T cell repertoires in COVID-19. The repertoire was sequenced with immunoSEQ multiplex PCR; TCRdb's copy has only in-frame clones and lacks some. The sample consists of roughly 80,000 clones, 80% of them appearing once. Germline V gene sequence: CDR1 SQVTM, CDR2 ANQGSEA. V lost 4 bases and J lost 3, with 9 bases in between. The CDR3 length is 12 residues. J is TRBJ1-1 and V is TRBV29-1; a possible D gene is TRBD1 (5 bases). Input material: peripheral blood. The receptor was isolated from a man between 60 and 75 years old with active or convalescent COVID-19. As DNA, the CDR3 is TGCAGCGTTGGGGGCGGTTACACTGAAGCTTTCTTT. Translation: CSVGGGYTEAFF.